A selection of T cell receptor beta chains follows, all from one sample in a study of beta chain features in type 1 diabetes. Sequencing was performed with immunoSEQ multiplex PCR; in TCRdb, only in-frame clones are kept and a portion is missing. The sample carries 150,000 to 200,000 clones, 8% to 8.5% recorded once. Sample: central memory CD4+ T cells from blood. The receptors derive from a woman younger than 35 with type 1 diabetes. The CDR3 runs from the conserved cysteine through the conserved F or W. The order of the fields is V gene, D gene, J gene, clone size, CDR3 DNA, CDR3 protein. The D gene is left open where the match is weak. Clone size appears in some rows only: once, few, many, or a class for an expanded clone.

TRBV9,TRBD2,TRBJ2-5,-,TGTGCCAGCAGCCCAAGGACTAGCGGGAGTCAAAAGACCCAGTACTTC,CASSPRTSGSQKTQYF
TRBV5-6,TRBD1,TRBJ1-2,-,TGTGCCAGCAGCTGGAGACAGGGGTCCTATGGCTACACCTTC,CASSWRQGSYGYTF
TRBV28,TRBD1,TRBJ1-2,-,TGTGCCAGCAGTTACTCCGACAGGGAATTCGGCTACACCTTC,CASSYSDREFGYTF
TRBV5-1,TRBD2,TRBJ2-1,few,TGCGCCAGCAGCTTGGCCCGAGCTAGCGGAGGTGGTTTCCACAATGAGCAGTTCTTC,CASSLARASGGGFHNEQFF
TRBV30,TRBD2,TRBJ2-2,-,TGTGCCTGGAGCCCCTATAGCGGGGGGCTTCCTCCTAACACCGGGGAGCTGTTTTTT,CAWSPYSGGLPPNTGELFF
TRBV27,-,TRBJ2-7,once,TGTGCCAGCAGACCGTACGCCGGAGGGGCCTACGAGCAGTACTTC,CASRPYAGGAYEQYF
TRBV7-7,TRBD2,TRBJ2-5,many,TGTGCTAGCAGCCAGACTAGCGGGAGGCAAGAGACCCAGTACTTC,CASSQTSGRQETQYF
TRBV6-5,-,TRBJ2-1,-,TGTGCCAGCAGCACCTACAATGAGCAGTTCTTC,CASSTYNEQFF
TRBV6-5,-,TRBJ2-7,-,TGTGCCAGCGGGTACAGGGCTAGCGAGCAGTACTTC,CASGYRASEQYF
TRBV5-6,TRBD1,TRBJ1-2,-,TGTGCCAGCAGCCTTGGGACAGGGCTCGGCTACACCTTC,CASSLGTGLGYTF
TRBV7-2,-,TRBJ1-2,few,TGTGCCAGCAGACCCACAGGGAGTCCGTTTGGCTACACCTTC,CASRPTGSPFGYTF
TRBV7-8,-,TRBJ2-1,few,TGTGCCAGCAGCTTAGTACCAGGATACAATGAGCAGTTCTTC,CASSLVPGYNEQFF
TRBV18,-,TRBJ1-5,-,TGTGCCAGCTCACCACTGGCAGGGAATCAGCCCCAGCATTTT,CASSPLAGNQPQHF
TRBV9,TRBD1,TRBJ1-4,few,TGTGCCAGCAGTGTGACAGGGGACGAAAAACTGTTTTTT,CASSVTGDEKLFF
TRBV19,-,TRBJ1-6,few,TGTGCCAGCCAGTGGGGAAGGGGCTCACCCCTCCACTTT,CASQWGRGSPLHF
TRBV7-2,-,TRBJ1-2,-,TGTGCCAGCAGCTTATACGTGGATCGCAGTCCAATAGCCGGCTACACCTTC,CASSLYVDRSPIAGYTF
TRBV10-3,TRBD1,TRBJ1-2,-,TGTGCCATCACCTCAAGGGGGCTCGGGGGCTACACCTTC,CAITSRGLGGYTF
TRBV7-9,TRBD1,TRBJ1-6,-,TGTGCCAGCAGCGAAACAGGGGGATCACCCCTCCACTTT,CASSETGGSPLHF
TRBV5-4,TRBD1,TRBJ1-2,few,TGTGCCAGCAGCTTACAGGGGAGGAAGTATGGCTACACCTTC,CASSLQGRKYGYTF
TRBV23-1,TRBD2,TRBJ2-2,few,TGCGCCAGCAGTCAATCCGGCCTAGCGGGGGTAGACCTACCAGCCTCGAACACCGGGGAGCTGTTTTTT,CASSQSGLAGVDLPASNTGELFF
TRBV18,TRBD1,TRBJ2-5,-,TGTGCCAGCTCTCCCGACAGGGGGCATCAGACCCAGTACTTC,CASSPDRGHQTQYF
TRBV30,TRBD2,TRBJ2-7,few,TGTGCCTGGAGTGCGACAGGGGCTAGCGGGAGTAAGGCCTACGAGCAGTACTTC,CAWSATGASGSKAYEQYF
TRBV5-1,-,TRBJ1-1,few,TGCGCCAGCAGCTTGGATCAGGGTCTAGGGACTGAAGCTTTCTTT,CASSLDQGLGTEAFF
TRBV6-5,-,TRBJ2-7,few,TGTGCCAGCAGTTACGATGTCGGGGTTCCCTCCTACGAGCAGTACTTC,CASSYDVGVPSYEQYF
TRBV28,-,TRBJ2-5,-,TGTGCCAGCCAAACATGGGAGACCCAGTACTTC,CASQTWETQYF
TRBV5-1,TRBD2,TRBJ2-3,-,TGCGCCAGCAGCAGGCTAGCGGGGAGCACAGATACGCAGTATTTT,CASSRLAGSTDTQYF
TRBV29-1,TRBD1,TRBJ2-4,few,TGCAGCGTTGAAGATCTTCAACGAGGGGGCGCGAACATTCAGTACTTC,CSVEDLQRGGANIQYF
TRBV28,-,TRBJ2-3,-,TGTGCCAGCAGCCCTGGAGGGGCAGGCACAGATACGCAGTATTTT,CASSPGGAGTDTQYF
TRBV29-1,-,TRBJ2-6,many,TGCAGCGCCCTAGACAACGTCCTGACTTTC,CSALDNVLTF
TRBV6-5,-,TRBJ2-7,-,TGTGCCAGCAAGGGGAAGCCCGACCTCTACGAGCAGTACTTC,CASKGKPDLYEQYF
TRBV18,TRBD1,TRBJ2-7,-,TGTGCCAGCTCGTCAACAGGGGATAAGTCCTACGAGCAGTACTTC,CASSSTGDKSYEQYF
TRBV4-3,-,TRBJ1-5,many,TGCGCCAGCAGCCAAGATCCAGATAGCAATCAGCCCCAGCATTTT,CASSQDPDSNQPQHF
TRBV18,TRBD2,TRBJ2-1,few,TGTGCCAGCTCACCCCAAGAGGGGAGGGCCTACAATGAGCAGTTCTTC,CASSPQEGRAYNEQFF
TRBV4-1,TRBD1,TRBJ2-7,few,TGCGCCAGCAGCCAAAACTTCGGGACAGGGTCCTCCTACGAGCAGTACTTC,CASSQNFGTGSSYEQYF
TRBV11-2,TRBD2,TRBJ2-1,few,TGTGCCAGCAGCTTAGCGGCGGGAGGGCCCTACAATGAGCAGTTCTTC,CASSLAAGGPYNEQFF
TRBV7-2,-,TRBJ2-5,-,TGTGCCAGCAGCCTTCACGGCCAAGAGACCCAGTACTTC,CASSLHGQETQYF
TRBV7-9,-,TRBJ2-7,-,TGTGCCAGCAGCCCCTGGGCAGTCTACGAGCAGTACTTC,CASSPWAVYEQYF